These 17 T cell receptor beta chains originate from one sample sequenced in a study of PD-1 blockade in mismatch repair-deficient tumors. Some clones are missing from TCRdb's copy, which holds only in-frame ones; the method was immunoSEQ multiplex PCR. The repertoire holds around 100,000 clones, with roughly 80% as singletons. The sequencing here drew on peripheral blood, taken 60 to 65 weeks after starting pembrolizumab. Receptor source: an adult with mismatch repair-deficient cancer.

The chain is built from TRBV19 and TRBJ2-1; 11 nucleotides match TRBD2. Losses at the gene ends were 6 bases for V and 2 bases for J; bases not matched to a gene: 6. This CDR3 has 16 amino acids. Looked up from germline, CDR1 is LNHDA and CDR2 is SQIVND (reference sequence). CDR3 DNA: TGTGCCAGTAGAAAAATAGCGGGAGGGGCCTACAATGAGCAGTTCTTC. Translation gives CASRKIAGGAYNEQFF.

This chain joins TRBV5-1 and TRBJ2-2, with TRBD2 identical over 8 bases. The V and J ends lost 6 bases and 3 bases, in that order; junction bases with no gene match: 7. The germline V gene encodes CDR1 SGHRS and CDR2 YFSETQ. This CDR3 is built from 15 residues. CDR3 residues: CASTGGVWDTGELFF. The CDR3 bases are TGCGCCAGCACCGGGGGGGTTTGGGACACCGGGGAGCTGTTTTTT.

This clone was observed once. The chain joins TRBV6-6 to TRBJ2-1; 9 nucleotides align to TRBD1. The V gene's germline CDR1 is MNHNY and CDR2 SVGAGI (reference sequence). The CDR3 consists of 15 residues. After removal of 6 bases from V and 7 bases from J, the junction contained 10 bases not matched to a gene. The DNA for the CDR3 is TGTGCCAGCAGGACGCGGACAGGGGTCGGGAATGAGCAGTTCTTC. Amino acids: CASRTRTGVGNEQFF.

The chain links TRBV10-3 to TRBJ2-1; 8 bases match TRBD2. CDR3 length equals 14 residues. CDR1 is ENHRY, CDR2 SYGVKD, per germline. V shed 6 bases, J shed 9 bases, and the junction held 10 bases outside the gene matches. CDR3 protein: CAIRKREPPSEQFF. In DNA form, the CDR3 reads TGTGCCATCAGAAAGCGGGAGCCCCCCAGTGAGCAGTTCTTC.

The chain combines TRBV5-4 with TRBJ2-7; D may be TRBD1 (6 bases). The germline V and J ends were trimmed by 4 bases and 6 bases, with 17 bases remaining between them. The length of the CDR3 is 14 residues. Looked up from germline, CDR1 is SGHNT and CDR2 is YYREEE (reference sequence). The CDR3 is CASSGGGTGFEQYF. DNA for the CDR3: TGTGCCAGCAGCGGGGGCGGCACAGGGTTCGAGCAGTACTTC.

The V call is TRBV5-5, the J call TRBJ1-2; tentatively, D is TRBD1 (5 bases). The CDR3 runs to 14 residues. The V end was cut by 3 bases, the J end by 2 bases, with 11 bases between. Looked up from germline, CDR1 is SGHKS and CDR2 is YYEKEE (reference sequence). CDR3 nucleotide sequence: TGTGCCAGCAGCTATCAGGGTTTGAACTATGGCTACACCTTC. This translates into CASSYQGLNYGYTF. The full variable domain, in which reference TRBV5-5 and TRBJ1-2 provide the parts outside the CDR3, is DAGVTQSPTHLIKTRGQQVTLRCSPISGHKSVSWYQQVLGQGPQFIFQYYEKEERGRGNFPDRFSARQFPNYSSELNVNALLLGDSALYLCASSYQGLNYGYTFGSGTRLTVV.

V is TRBV5-8 and J is TRBJ1-5; D perhaps matches TRBD1 (6 bases). The CDR3 is 12 residues long. V was shortened by 6 bases and J by 6 bases, with 10 bases between the two germline ends. From germline, CDR1 is SGHTS and CDR2 YDEGEE. For the CDR3, the DNA is TGTGCCAGCAAACAGGGAACTCAGCCCCAGCATTTT. Translated: CASKQGTQPQHF.

This rearrangement joins TRBV5-6 to TRBJ2-3, with TRBD2 matching over 7 bases. Germline V CDR1 and CDR2: SGHDT, YYEEEE. This CDR3 region has 14 residues. Germline trimming cut 6 bases from V and 2 bases from J; bases unmatched to any gene: 6. The CDR3 sequence is CASTPRGITDTQYF. CDR3 nucleotide sequence: TGTGCCAGCACGCCGCGGGGGATCACAGATACGCAGTATTTT.

The chain combines TRBV11-3 with TRBJ2-1, with D perhaps assigned TRBD1 or TRBD2 (5 bases each). From germline, CDR1 is SGHNT and CDR2 YENEEA. CDR3 size: 16 residues. V was trimmed by 0 bases and J by 5 bases, leaving 14 bases between them. The CDR3 bases are TGTGCCAGCAGCTTAGATCCCCGGGGCATCGACAATGAGCAGTTCTTC. Protein product: CASSLDPRGIDNEQFF.

V usage is TRBV30 and J usage is TRBJ2-2; 9 bases agree with TRBD1. The junction had 4 bases not matched to a gene; V was cut back by 3 bases and J by 5 bases. This CDR3 spans 14 amino acids. Germline assignment: CDR1 GTSNPN and CDR2 SVGIG (reference sequence). The CDR3 reads CAWRGQGKTGELFF. The CDR3 DNA reads TGTGCCTGGAGGGGACAGGGTAAAACCGGGGAGCTGTTTTTT.

V is TRBV7-2 and J is TRBJ2-7, with 11 nucleotides matching TRBD2. The V and J ends lost 5 bases and 7 bases, in that order; junction bases with no gene match: 7. The CDR3 extends over 14 amino acids. Germline lookup yields CDR1 SGHTA and CDR2 FQGNSA. The CDR3 here is CASSQLAGVDEQYF. The DNA of the CDR3 is TGTGCCAGCAGCCAACTAGCGGGAGTAGATGAGCAGTACTTC.

In its sample, this clone was seen a few times. The same CDR3 arises from other DNA sequences in this sample as well. This chain connects TRBV4-1 to TRBJ1-5, with no clear D. This CDR3 contains 15 residues. Germline CDR1 is MGHRA and CDR2 is YSYEKL. Deletions cut 1 base from V and 1 base from J, with 8 bases between. The CDR3 loop reads CASSQVRGSNQPQHF. The CDR3 nucleotides read TGCGCCAGCAGCCAAGTGCGAGGGAGCAATCAGCCCCAGCATTTT.

The chain joins TRBV9 to TRBJ2-5; D perhaps matches TRBD1 (6 bases). Germline CDR1 and CDR2: SGDLS and YYNGEE. The CDR3 has 16 amino acids. V was cut by 0 bases and J by 5 bases, with 17 bases left in between. The CDR3 reads CASSVGVGGPQETQYF. The CDR3 region has the DNA TGTGCCAGCAGCGTAGGGGTAGGGGGACCTCAGGAGACCCAGTACTTC.

The DNA of the CDR3 is TGTGCCAGCAGTGAAGGACGAGGGTCGCGCTACGAGCAGTACTTC. Amino acid sequence: CASSEGRGSRYEQYF. The chain carries TRBV2 and TRBJ2-7; D is possibly TRBD2 (5 bases). The germline V gene has CDR1 SNHLY and CDR2 FYNNEI. Trimming stripped 1 base from V and 3 bases from J, with 13 bases between. CDR3 length: 15 residues.

The chain recombines TRBV7-9 with TRBJ1-1, with D uncertain. CDR3 length: 15 amino acids. Trimming cost V 0 bases and J 0 bases, with 8 bases left between them. Germline CDR1 SEHNR, CDR2 FQNEAQ (reference sequence). The CDR3, as DNA: TGTGCCAGCAGCTTAGCTAGGAACTTGAACACTGAAGCTTTCTTT. Encoded protein: CASSLARNLNTEAFF.

The chain has TRBV12-5 and TRBJ2-5; 11 bases are a match to TRBD2. CDR1 and CDR2 (germline): LGHNT, FRNRAP. The trim removed 1 base at V and 0 bases at J, leaving 13 bases unmatched. The CDR3 totals 20 residues. CDR3 amino acids: CASGLGHITRLAGNQETQYF. CDR3 coding DNA: TGTGCTAGTGGTTTGGGCCACATCACACGACTAGCGGGAAACCAAGAGACCCAGTACTTC.

This chain joins TRBV9 and TRBJ2-5; 13 bases are shared with TRBD2. CDR3 length: 15 amino acids. Germline CDR1 SGDLS, CDR2 YYNGEE. V was clipped by 0 bases and J by 14 bases; unmatched bases: 10. The CDR3 spells CASSVVGTSGKQIYF. CDR3 bases: TGTGCCAGCAGCGTAGTTGGGACTAGCGGGAAGCAGATCTACTTC.